The 29 T cell receptor beta chains presented below share a single source sample, sequenced in a study of shared clonotypes between healthy human individuals. Profiling relied on immunoSEQ multiplex PCR, and the TCRdb table lists in-frame clones only, not all of them. Of fewer than 1.4 million clones in the sample, around 78% were seen once. Sequencing used memory CD4+ T cells from PBMCs. Subset in this sample: CD45RA-negative fraction. The receptors derive from a man younger than 30 in good health. Some clones in this sample may be carry-over from other donors' samples.

This rearrangement joins TRBV14 to TRBJ2-7; the D is unclear. Deletions cut 2 bases from V and 12 bases from J, with 17 bases between. The CDR3 is made up of 13 amino acids. Per the germline V gene, CDR1 is SGHDN and CDR2 is FVKESK. CDR3 in DNA: TGTGCCAGCAGCCAACTTAACTACAGTTGGCTGTACTTC. Its protein product is CASSQLNYSWLYF. Full variable domain (remainder filled in from reference TRBV14 and TRBJ2-7): EAGVTQFPSHSVIEKGQTVTLRCDPISGHDNLYWYRRVMGKEIKFLLHFVKESKQDESGMPNNRFLAERTGGTYSTLKVQPAELEDSGVYFCASSQLNYSWLYFGPGTRLTVT.

The V call is TRBV27, the J call TRBJ2-7; D unresolved. The CDR3 is made up of 13 amino acids. Germline V CDR1 and CDR2: MNHEY, SMNVEV (reference sequence). V gave up 7 bases and J gave up 6 bases, with 16 bases separating them. The CDR3 region has the DNA TGTGCCAGCATGCTTTTAACCTCGAGCGAGCAGTACTTC. Encoded protein: CASMLLTSSEQYF.

This clone was counted a single time. One base separates it from a far larger clone, so it is likely a read error. The V and J genes are TRBV7-6 and TRBJ2-5; D call uncertain. The CDR3 spans 11 residues. Germline V gives CDR1 SGHVS, CDR2 FNYEAQ. Trimming shortened V by 5 bases and J by 2 bases, and 3 bases separated the two germline ends. The CDR3: CASSEQETQYF. The CDR3, as DNA: TGTGCCAGCAGCGAACAAGAGACCCAGTACTTC.

This chain joins TRBV28 and TRBJ2-1; weak D call: TRBD2 (7 bases). The germline CDR1 and CDR2 sequences are MDHEN and SYDVKM. The CDR3 totals 15 residues. With 3 bases removed from V and 3 bases from J, the gap between germline ends came to 12 bases. In DNA, the CDR3 is TGTGCCAGCAGTTTTGGGGGCGGGAGCTACAATGAGCAGTTCTTC. Its protein is CASSFGGGSYNEQFF.

The gene calls are TRBV6-1 and TRBJ2-3; no clear D. Germline CDR1 and CDR2: MNHNS and SASEGT. Between the trimmed V and J ends, which lost 2 bases and 6 bases, there was a span of 15 bases. This CDR3 region has 15 residues. CDR3 in DNA: TGTGCCAGCAGTGAACGAGGAGACATGGGGGATACGCAGTATTTT. Its translation: CASSERGDMGDTQYF.

The chain couples TRBV2 to TRBJ1-2, with D perhaps matching TRBD1 (6 bases). The V end was cut by 2 bases, the J end by 4 bases, with 11 bases between. Germline CDR1 and CDR2: SNHLY and FYNNEI. The CDR3 contains 14 residues. CDR3 in amino acids: CASSERGASYGYTF. As DNA, the CDR3 is TGTGCCAGCAGTGAAAGGGGGGCGAGCTATGGCTACACCTTC. The complete variable domain, with remaining parts taken from reference TRBV2 and TRBJ1-2, reads EPEVTQTPSHQVTQMGQEVILRCVPISNHLYFYWYRQILGQKVEFLVSFYNNEISEKSEIFDDQFSVERPDGSNFTLKIRSTKLEDSAMYFCASSERGASYGYTFGSGTRLTVV.

In this sample, this clone turned up once. This chain uses TRBV30 with TRBJ2-3; TRBD1 matches at 8 bases. Germline V gene data show CDR1 as GTSNPN and CDR2 as SVGIG (reference sequence). The CDR3 is 15 residues long. Losses at the gene ends were 5 bases for V and 2 bases for J; bases not matched to a gene: 9. Here the CDR3 DNA reads TGTGCCTGGCTCGGGACAGGACCCTACACAGATACGCAGTATTTT. This gives the protein CAWLGTGPYTDTQYF.

The V gene is TRBV10-3, the J gene TRBJ2-2; D is possibly TRBD2 (6 bases). This CDR3 comprises 15 residues. The germline V gene has CDR1 ENHRY and CDR2 SYGVKD. Trimming removed 5 bases at V and 4 bases at J, with 14 bases between. Written as DNA, the CDR3 is TGTGCCATCAGTAGTAGCGGAGCCACCACCGGGGAGCTGTTTTTT. Protein sequence: CAISSSGATTGELFF.

The chain employs TRBV5-1 and TRBJ2-5; no clear D. This CDR3 contains 14 residues. The ends were cut back, 4 bases at V and 1 base at J, with 11 bases in the middle. Germline CDR1 and CDR2: SGHRS and YFSETQ. The CDR3 loop is CASSAIGSQETQYF. DNA for the CDR3: TGCGCCAGCAGCGCTATAGGCAGCCAAGAGACCCAGTACTTC.

The chain employs TRBV30 and TRBJ2-1, with D tentatively TRBD2 (5 bases). Per the germline V gene, CDR1 is GTSNPN and CDR2 is SVGIG (reference sequence). V gave up 0 bases and J gave up 9 bases, with 15 bases separating them. This CDR3 spans 14 amino acids. CDR3 sequence (DNA): TGTGCCTGGAGTGTGGGGATAGCCCGGGGTGAGCAGTTCTTC. Translating it yields CAWSVGIARGEQFF.

The chain is built from TRBV7-8 and TRBJ2-3; 7 nucleotides align to TRBD2. Unmatched junction bases numbered 10, after V lost 1 base and J lost 6 bases. Germline CDR1 SGHVS, CDR2 FQNEAQ. The CDR3 contains 16 residues. The CDR3 region has the DNA TGTGCCAGCAGCTTAGAAGGGGCGGGAGTAGGGGATACGCAGTATTTT. Translated: CASSLEGAGVGDTQYF.

The rearrangement links TRBV13 to TRBJ1-2, with unresolved D. The CDR3 extends over 13 amino acids. Trimming shortened V by 3 bases and J by 6 bases, and 11 bases separated the two germline ends. Germline values: CDR1 PRHDT, CDR2 FYEKMQ (reference sequence). CDR3 DNA sequence: TGTGCCAGCAGCTTCGGGCGGAGGGATGGCTACACCTTC. It encodes CASSFGRRDGYTF.

The chain links TRBV29-1 to TRBJ2-1; perhaps TRBD2 as D (6 bases). Trimming pared 3 bases from V and 0 bases from J, leaving 12 bases between. Per the germline V gene, CDR1 is SQVTM and CDR2 is ANQGSEA. CDR3 length: 15 residues. Here the CDR3 DNA reads TGCAGCGTTGATGCGGGACTTAGCTCCTACAATGAGCAGTTCTTC. It yields the protein CSVDAGLSSYNEQFF.

The rearrangement uses TRBV7-2 and TRBJ2-5; tentatively, D is TRBD2 (5 bases). Germline CDR1 SGHTA, CDR2 FQGNSA. V was pared by 2 bases and J by 5 bases, with 9 bases between. The CDR3 loop spans 13 amino acids. CDR3 sequence reads: CASSLPSRETQYF. The CDR3 nucleotides read TGTGCCAGCAGCTTACCTAGCCGGGAGACCCAGTACTTC. Full variable domain (rest looked up from reference TRBV7-2 and TRBJ2-5): GAGVSQSPSNKVTEKGKDVELRCDPISGHTALYWYRQSLGQGLEFLIYFQGNSAPDKSGLPSDRFSAERTGGSVSTLTIQRTQQEDSAVYLCASSLPSRETQYFGPGTRLLVL.

Only one count was recorded for this clone. The chain combines TRBV18 with TRBJ1-1, with a weak D call TRBD1 (5 bases). The CDR3 is 12 amino acids. Germline values: CDR1 KGHSH, CDR2 LQKENI. With 6 bases removed from V and 4 bases from J, the gap between germline ends came to 9 bases. CDR3 amino acids: CASSVGGTEAFF. DNA for the CDR3: TGTGCCAGCTCGGTGGGGGGCACTGAAGCTTTCTTT. Full variable domain (outside the CDR3, taken from reference TRBV18 and TRBJ1-1): NAGVMQNPRHLVRRRGQEARLRCSPMKGHSHVYWYRQLPEEGLKFMVYLQKENIIDESGMPKERFSAEFPKEGPSILRIQQVVRGDSAAYFCASSVGGTEAFFGQGTRLTVV.

As concerns this clone: A far bigger clonotype differs at one base, so this is likely a read error. The chain links TRBV9 to TRBJ2-1; no clear D. V was pared by 0 bases and J by 5 bases, with 3 bases between. This CDR3 comprises 12 residues. Germline V gene lookup returns CDR1 SGDLS and CDR2 YYNGEE. This CDR3 is CASSVGHNEQFF. The CDR3 DNA is TGTGCCAGCAGCGTAGGTCACAATGAGCAGTTCTTC.

J is TRBJ2-7 and V is TRBV7-8, with D unresolved. The CDR3 length is 14 residues. CDR1 is SGHVS and CDR2 is FQNEAQ in the germline V gene. Trimming removed 3 bases from V and 3 bases from J, with 12 bases in between. In nucleotides, the CDR3 is TGTGCCAGCAGCTTGAACATCTTAGGCTACGAGCAGTACTTC. This translates into CASSLNILGYEQYF.

The chain couples TRBV7-9 to TRBJ2-3, with 7 bases that match TRBD1. The junction had 10 bases not matched to a gene; V was cut back by 4 bases and J by 0 bases. Germline-derived CDR1 and CDR2 are SEHNR and FQNEAQ (reference sequence). The CDR3 runs to 17 residues. The CDR3 DNA reads TGTGCCAGCAGCTACCGGACAGGTCTTACTAGCACAGATACGCAGTATTTT. The encoded protein is CASSYRTGLTSTDTQYF.

The chain is built from TRBV5-1 and TRBJ2-5; tentative D call: TRBD2 (5 bases). Trimming stripped 7 bases from V and 2 bases from J, with 12 bases between. The CDR3 runs to 13 residues. Germline V lookup: CDR1 SGHRS, CDR2 YFSETQ. This chain's CDR3 is CASSPGIQETQYF. DNA of the CDR3: TGCGCCAGCTCCCCCGGGATTCAAGAGACCCAGTACTTC.

This clone was recorded at least ten times. The chain combines TRBV4-2 with TRBJ2-2, with no clear D. CDR1 and CDR2 (germline): LGHNA, YNFKEQ. V dropped 1 base and J dropped 3 bases, with 15 bases sitting between them. This CDR3 comprises 17 residues. CDR3 nucleotides: TGTGCCAGCAGCCAAGTGGGTTGGCGAGCCTACACCGGGGAGCTGTTTTTT. It yields the protein CASSQVGWRAYTGELFF.

Regarding this clone: Other DNA variants within this sample encode the same CDR3. The gene calls are TRBV5-4 and TRBJ2-1, with 11 bases that match TRBD1. The CDR3 is made up of 15 amino acids. J was trimmed by 4 bases and V by 4 bases; bases with no gene match: 4. CDR1 and CDR2 from the germline V gene are SGHNT and YYREEE (reference sequence). The CDR3 spells CASSGGQGAYNEQFF. Here the CDR3 DNA reads TGTGCCAGCAGCGGCGGACAGGGGGCTTACAATGAGCAGTTCTTC.

As for this clone: The same CDR3 also results from other DNA sequences found in this sample. The rearrangement uses TRBV20-1 and TRBJ2-5; D unclear. The CDR3 contains 10 residues. The V gene's germline CDR1 is DFQATT and CDR2 SNEGSKA (reference sequence). Trimming removed 5 bases from V and 2 bases from J, with 3 bases in between. The CDR3 here is CSAGQETQYF. CDR3 coding DNA: TGCAGTGCTGGTCAAGAGACCCAGTACTTC.

The rearrangement uses TRBV27 and TRBJ2-3; 11 positions agree with TRBD2. This CDR3 region has 18 residues. With V trimmed by 4 bases and J by 4 bases, 13 bases remained unmatched. From germline, CDR1 is MNHEY and CDR2 SMNVEV (reference sequence). The CDR3 is CASSSEKKVAGGPDTQYF. The CDR3, as DNA: TGTGCCAGCAGTTCAGAAAAAAAGGTAGCGGGAGGGCCAGATACGCAGTATTTT.

A word on this clone: Additional DNA sequences in this sample encode the identical CDR3. The J gene is TRBJ2-7, the V gene TRBV9; maybe TRBD2 (5 bases). CDR3 length: 14 amino acids. Trimming took off 4 bases at V and 2 bases at J, with 13 bases between the two ends. The germline V gene has CDR1 SGDLS and CDR2 YYNGEE. CDR3 loop: CASSPGAGAYEQYF. CDR3 in DNA: TGTGCCAGCAGCCCCGGCGCCGGGGCCTACGAGCAGTACTTC.

The chain has TRBV28 and TRBJ2-5, with 7 bases lining up with TRBD1. V was clipped by 3 bases and J by 1 base; unmatched bases: 5. The CDR3 covers 15 residues. CDR1 is MDHEN and CDR2 is SYDVKM in the germline V gene. The CDR3 reads CASSFAGTAQETQYF. CDR3 coding DNA: TGTGCCAGCAGTTTCGCAGGGACAGCCCAAGAGACCCAGTACTTC.

In this sample, this clone turned up a few times. This rearrangement joins TRBV6-5 to TRBJ2-3; D uncertain. CDR1 is MNHEY, CDR2 SVGAGI, per germline. This CDR3 is 11 amino acids long. V lost 6 bases and J lost 6, with 7 bases in between. CDR3 sequence (DNA): TGTGCCAGCAGGGCCAGGGATACGCAGTATTTT. Translating it yields CASRARDTQYF.

V is TRBV5-1 and J is TRBJ1-2; D gene uncertain. Germline CDR1 SGHRS, CDR2 YFSETQ. The ends were cut back, 4 bases at V and 1 base at J, with 14 bases in the middle. The CDR3 spans 15 residues. DNA of the CDR3: TGCGCCAGCAGCCCCGGGAGTCCGGATAACTATGGCTACACCTTC. Amino acids: CASSPGSPDNYGYTF.

CDR3 bases: TGTGCCATCAGTGAAAGGGCAGGACTTAACTATGGCTACACCTTC. Encoded protein: CAISERAGLNYGYTF. This rearrangement joins TRBV10-3 to TRBJ1-2; D is unclear. The CDR3 is 15 residues long. Germline V lookup: CDR1 ENHRY, CDR2 SYGVKD. Trimming removed 3 bases from V and 1 base from J, with 12 bases in between.

The chain employs TRBV4-3 and TRBJ1-5, with D possibly matching TRBD1 (5 bases). With 0 bases removed from V and 9 bases from J, the gap between germline ends came to 21 bases. CDR1 is LGHNA and CDR2 is YSLEER in the germline V gene. This CDR3 has 17 residues. CDR3 nucleotides: TGCGCCAGCAGCCAAGAGACGTGGGACGGCATCGATCGGCCCCAGCATTTT. Residues: CASSQETWDGIDRPQHF.